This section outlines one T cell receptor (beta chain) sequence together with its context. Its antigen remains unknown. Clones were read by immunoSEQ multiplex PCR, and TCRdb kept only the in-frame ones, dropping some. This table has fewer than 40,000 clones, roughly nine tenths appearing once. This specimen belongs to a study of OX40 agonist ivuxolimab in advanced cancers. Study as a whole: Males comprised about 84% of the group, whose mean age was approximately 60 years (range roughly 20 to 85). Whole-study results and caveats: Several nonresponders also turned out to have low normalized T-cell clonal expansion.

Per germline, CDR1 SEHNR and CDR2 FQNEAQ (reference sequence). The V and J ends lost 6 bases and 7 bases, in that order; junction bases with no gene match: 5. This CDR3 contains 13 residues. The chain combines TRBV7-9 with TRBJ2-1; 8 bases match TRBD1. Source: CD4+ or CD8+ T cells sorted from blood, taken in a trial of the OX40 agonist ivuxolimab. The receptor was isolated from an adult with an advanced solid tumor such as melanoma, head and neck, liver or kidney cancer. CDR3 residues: CASRGTGQNEQFF. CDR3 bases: TGTGCCAGCAGGGGGACAGGTCAAAATGAGCAGTTCTTC.